One T cell receptor beta chain is described in this entry. Its specificity is not known. The data originate from a study of cytomegalovirus exposure and HLA in healthy donors. Per germline, CDR1 LGHNA and CDR2 YSLEER. The CDR3 totals 15 residues. With V trimmed by 3 bases and J by 1 base, 3 bases remained unmatched. Whole-study results and caveats: Rarity characterized most TCR sequences, yet some public TCRs appeared in many donors.

Vbeta (60) and Jbeta (13) primers were used in the PCR. The method was immunoSEQ multiplex PCR; TCRdb's version includes in-frame clones alone and lacks a portion of them. The table records about 82,000 clones, approximately 80% of them present only once. The sequence came from a human donor in good health. This chain joins TRBV4-3 and TRBJ2-3, with 8 bases matching TRBD2. Sequencing was performed on PBMCs. The CDR3 sequence: CASSQSGGGTDTQYF. The CDR3 region has the DNA TGCGCCAGCAGCCAGAGCGGGGGTGGCACAGATACGCAGTATTTT.